The clone carrying this T cell receptor (beta chain) came up a few times. As yet, its antigen is unknown. CDR1 and CDR2 (germline): MGHRA, YSYEKL. Trimming shortened V by 0 bases and J by 7 bases, and 9 bases separated the two germline ends. The CDR3 runs 14 residues. The data are from a study of cytomegalovirus exposure and HLA in healthy donors. Study findings and constraints: TCR beta sequences reportedly predicted most subjects' HLA-A and HLA-B alleles accurately. TCR beta chain V- and J-gene trimming was linked, in a later analysis, to a missense variant in DCLRE1C. The productive fraction for most TCR beta V segments was about 90% or about 30% in an earlier analysis.

A multiplex PCR was run with 60 Vbeta primers and 13 Jbeta primers. Here immunoSEQ multiplex PCR was the method, and the copy in TCRdb shows in-frame clones only, minus some. The sample has about 120,000 clones, 77% seen once; the top ten hold about 6%. This receptor was obtained from a man younger than 35 in good health and CMV-seropositive. Sequenced sample: PBMCs. The rearrangement joins TRBV4-1 to TRBJ1-4; D possibly corresponds to TRBD1 (6 bases). CDR3 nucleotides: TGCGCCAGCAGCCAAGAACCAGGGGTTGAAAAACTGTTTTTT. Residues: CASSQEPGVEKLFF.